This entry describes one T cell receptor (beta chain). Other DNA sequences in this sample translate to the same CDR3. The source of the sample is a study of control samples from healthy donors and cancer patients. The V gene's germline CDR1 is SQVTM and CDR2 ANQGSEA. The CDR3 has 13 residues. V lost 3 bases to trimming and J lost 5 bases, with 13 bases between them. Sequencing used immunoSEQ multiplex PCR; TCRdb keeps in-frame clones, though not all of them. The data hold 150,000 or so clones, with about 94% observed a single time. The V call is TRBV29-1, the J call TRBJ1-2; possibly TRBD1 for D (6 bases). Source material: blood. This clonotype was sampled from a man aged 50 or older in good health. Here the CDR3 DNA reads TGCAGCGTTGAGGGGGCTCGGGGTTATGGCTACACCTTC. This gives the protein CSVEGARGYGYTF.